This T cell receptor beta chain comes out of a study of cytomegalovirus exposure and HLA in healthy donors. This clone was detected once. Primers: 60 Vbeta forward and 13 Jbeta reverse. Only in-frame clones appear in the TCRdb table, and some are missing; sequencing was by immunoSEQ multiplex PCR. The table records 160,000 or so clones, around four fifths of them present only once. The germline CDR1 and CDR2 sequences are LNHDA and SQIVND (reference sequence). V lost 2 bases and J 7 bases, leaving 8 bases between the germline ends. The CDR3 extends over 12 amino acids. This TCR was sampled from a man aged 30 to 39 in good health and CMV-seronegative. The sequenced material came from PBMCs. The chain links TRBV19 to TRBJ1-2; D might be TRBD1 (5 bases). CDR3 sequence reads: CASSIFGGGYTF. The CDR3 nucleotides read TGTGCCAGTAGTATATTCGGGGGTGGCTACACCTTC.